This T cell receptor beta chain was sequenced during a study of regulatory dendritic cells for organ transplantation. Whole-study findings and limits: Mature dendritic cells appeared to drive more memory CD8+ clonal expansion than regulatory ones. Naive T cells showed high diversity, memory cells less, memory CD8+ least.

FACS sorted CD4+ or CD8+ T cells into CD45RA+ naive and CD45RO+ memory. Germline CDR1 LNHDA, CDR2 SQIVND (reference sequence). Trimming removed 4 bases from V and 3 bases from J; junction bases left unmatched: 6. This CDR3 has 15 amino acids. The data were produced by immunoSEQ multiplex PCR, yet TCRdb's version contains in-frame clones alone and is incomplete. The sample has under 35,000 clones; about 89% are singletons. On this clone itself: The target antigen is unknown.

The TCR was taken from a human donor in good health. Sequencing was performed on naive CD4+ T cells from blood. Described subset: CD45RA+ naive T cells. The chain links TRBV19 to TRBJ2-7; 10 nucleotides line up with TRBD2. CDR3 DNA sequence: TGTGCCAGTAGTACCCGGACTAGCGGCTACTACGAGCAGTACTTC. Residues: CASSTRTSGYYEQYF.